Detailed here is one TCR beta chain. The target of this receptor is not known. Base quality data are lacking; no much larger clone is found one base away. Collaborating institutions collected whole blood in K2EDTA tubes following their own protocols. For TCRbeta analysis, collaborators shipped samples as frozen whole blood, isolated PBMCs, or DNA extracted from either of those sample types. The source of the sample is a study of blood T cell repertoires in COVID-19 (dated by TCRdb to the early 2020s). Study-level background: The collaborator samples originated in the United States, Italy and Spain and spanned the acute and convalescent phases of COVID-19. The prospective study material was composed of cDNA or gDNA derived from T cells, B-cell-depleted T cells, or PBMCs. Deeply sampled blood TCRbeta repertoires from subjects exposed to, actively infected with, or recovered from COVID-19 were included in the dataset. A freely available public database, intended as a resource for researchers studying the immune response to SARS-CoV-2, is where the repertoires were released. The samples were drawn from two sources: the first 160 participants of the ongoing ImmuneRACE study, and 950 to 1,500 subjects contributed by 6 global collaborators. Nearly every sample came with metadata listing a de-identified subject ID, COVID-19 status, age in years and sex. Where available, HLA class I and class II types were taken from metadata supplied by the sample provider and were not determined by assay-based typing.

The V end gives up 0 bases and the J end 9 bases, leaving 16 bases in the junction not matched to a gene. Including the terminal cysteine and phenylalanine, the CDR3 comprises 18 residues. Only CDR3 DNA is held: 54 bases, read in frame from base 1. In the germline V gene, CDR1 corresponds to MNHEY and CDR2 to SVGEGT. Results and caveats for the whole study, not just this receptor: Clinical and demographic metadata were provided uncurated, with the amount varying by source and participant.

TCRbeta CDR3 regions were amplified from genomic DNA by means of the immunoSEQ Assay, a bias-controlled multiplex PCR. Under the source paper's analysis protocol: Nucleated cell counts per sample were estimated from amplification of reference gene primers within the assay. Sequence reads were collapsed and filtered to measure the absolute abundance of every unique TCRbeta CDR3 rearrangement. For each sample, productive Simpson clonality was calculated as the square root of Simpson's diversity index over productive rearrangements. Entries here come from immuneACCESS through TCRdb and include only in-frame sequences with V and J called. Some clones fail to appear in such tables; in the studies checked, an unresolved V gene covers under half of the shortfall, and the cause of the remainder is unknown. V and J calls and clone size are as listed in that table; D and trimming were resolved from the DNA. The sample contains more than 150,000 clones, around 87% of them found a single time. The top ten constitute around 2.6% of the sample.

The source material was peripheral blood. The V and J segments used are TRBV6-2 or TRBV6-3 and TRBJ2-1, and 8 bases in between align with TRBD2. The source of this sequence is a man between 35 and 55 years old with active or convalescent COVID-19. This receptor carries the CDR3 CASSYSPQSGGRTGEQFF. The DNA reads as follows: TGTGCCAGCAGTTACTCTCCCCAAAGCGGGGGCCGTACAGGTGAGCAGTTCTTC.